The present entry profiles one T cell receptor beta chain with its context. These data are taken from a study of blood T cell repertoires in COVID-19. Study as a whole: The samples span acute and convalescent COVID-19 from the United States, Italy and Spain. T cells, B-cell-depleted T cells, or PBMCs provided the cDNA or gDNA that served as material.

The germline gives CDR1 LNHDA, CDR2 SQIVND (reference sequence). With 2 bases removed from V and 4 bases from J, the gap between germline ends came to 11 bases. The CDR3 has 14 amino acids. How the authors handled the data: Estimation of nucleated cell counts relied on the amplification of reference gene primers. Libraries were prepared by immunoSEQ multiplex PCR; TCRdb keeps only in-frame clonotypes and omits some of them. V and J calls and clone size come straight from that table; D and trimming were deduced from the DNA. The sample has about 6,700 clones; 88% are singletons. The rearrangement joins TRBV19 to TRBJ2-5, with D possibly being TRBD1 (6 bases). Sequences were obtained from peripheral blood. This TCR derives from a human donor in a cohort sampled during active COVID-19. Here the CDR3 DNA reads TGTGCCAGTAGTATAATGGTAGGGGGAGAGACCCAGTACTTC. It translates to CASSIMVGGETQYF.